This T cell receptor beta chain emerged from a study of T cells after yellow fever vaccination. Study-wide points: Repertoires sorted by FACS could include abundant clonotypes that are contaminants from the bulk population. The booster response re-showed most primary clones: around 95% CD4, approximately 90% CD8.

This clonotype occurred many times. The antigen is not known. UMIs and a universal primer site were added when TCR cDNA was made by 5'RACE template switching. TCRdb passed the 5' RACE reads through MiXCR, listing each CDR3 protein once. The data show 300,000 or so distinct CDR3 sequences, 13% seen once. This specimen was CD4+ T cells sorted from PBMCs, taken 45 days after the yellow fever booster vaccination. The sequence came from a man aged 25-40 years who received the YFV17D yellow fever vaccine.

Written as DNA, the CDR3 is TGCGCCAGCAGCAGCGACAGCTTGTCCTACGAGCAGTACTTC. It is translated as CASSSDSLSYEQYF. The chain combines TRBV5-1 with TRBJ2-7; D is perhaps TRBD1 (5 bases). This CDR3 is 14 amino acids long. V lost 4 bases to trimming and J lost 1 base, with 12 bases between them. The germline V gene encodes CDR1 SGHRS and CDR2 YFSETQ.